This T cell receptor beta chain was identified during a study of T cell responses to AZD1222 COVID-19 vaccine. Broader study findings: Repertoire sampling was restricted to post-peak T cell response timepoints. Nearly half of unique spike-specific TCRs reportedly avoided B.1.351 and B.1.1.7 mutated regions.

In the case of this clone: Its antigen is not identified.

TCRdb's copy holds only in-frame clones and misses some; the assay was immunoSEQ multiplex PCR. This table has over 65,000 clones, around nine tenths appearing once. This receptor was obtained from an adult who received the AZD1222 COVID-19 vaccine. The sample in question was peripheral blood, obtained 28 days after the second AZD1222 dose.

CDR3 amino acids: CASSFISGQSGNTIYF. As DNA, the CDR3 is TGTGCCAGCAGCTTTATATCGGGACAGTCTGGAAACACCATATATTTT. This rearrangement joins TRBV11-2 to TRBJ1-3, with 7 positions matching TRBD1. The CDR3 length is 16 residues. Losses at the gene ends were 3 bases for V and 1 base for J; bases not matched to a gene: 6. Germline CDR1 reads SGHAT; CDR2 reads FQNNGV.